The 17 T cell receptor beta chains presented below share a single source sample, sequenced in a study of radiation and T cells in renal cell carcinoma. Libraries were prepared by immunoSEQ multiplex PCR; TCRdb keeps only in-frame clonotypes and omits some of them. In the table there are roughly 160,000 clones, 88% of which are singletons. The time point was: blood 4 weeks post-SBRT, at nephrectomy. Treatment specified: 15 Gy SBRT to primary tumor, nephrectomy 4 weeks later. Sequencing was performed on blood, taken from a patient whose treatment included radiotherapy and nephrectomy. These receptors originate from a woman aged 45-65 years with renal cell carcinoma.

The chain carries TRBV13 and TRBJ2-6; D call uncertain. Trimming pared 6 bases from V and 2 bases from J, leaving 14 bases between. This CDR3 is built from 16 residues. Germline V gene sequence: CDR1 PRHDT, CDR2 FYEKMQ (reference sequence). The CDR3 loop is CASRQEWGTGANVLTF. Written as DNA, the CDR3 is TGTGCCAGCAGACAAGAATGGGGAACTGGGGCCAACGTCCTGACTTTC.

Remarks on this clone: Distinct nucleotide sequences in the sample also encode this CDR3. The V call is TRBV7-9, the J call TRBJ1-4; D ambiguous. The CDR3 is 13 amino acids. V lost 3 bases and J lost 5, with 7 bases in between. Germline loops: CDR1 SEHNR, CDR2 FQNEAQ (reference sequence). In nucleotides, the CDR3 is TGTGCCAGCAGCTTCGGCGCGAATGAAAAACTGTTTTTT. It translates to CASSFGANEKLFF.

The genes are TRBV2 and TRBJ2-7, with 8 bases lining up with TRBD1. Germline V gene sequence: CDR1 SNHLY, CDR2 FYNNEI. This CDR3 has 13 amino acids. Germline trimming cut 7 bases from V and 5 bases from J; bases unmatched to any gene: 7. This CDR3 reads CASTQGALNEQYF. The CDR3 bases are TGTGCCAGCACTCAGGGGGCTTTGAACGAGCAGTACTTC.

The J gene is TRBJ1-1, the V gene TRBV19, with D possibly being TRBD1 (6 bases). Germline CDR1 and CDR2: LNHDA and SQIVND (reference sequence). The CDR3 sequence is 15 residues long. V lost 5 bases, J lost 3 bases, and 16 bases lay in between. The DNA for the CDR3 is TGTGCCAGTAGTCCCCAGGGAGGGGGAGACACTGAAGCTTTCTTT. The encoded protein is CASSPQGGGDTEAFF.

The CDR3 region is CSARDLETQYF. The CDR3 DNA follows: TGCAGTGCTAGAGATCTGGAGACCCAGTACTTC. The genes are TRBV20-1 and TRBJ2-5, with D unclear. Germline loops: CDR1 DFQATT, CDR2 SNEGSKA (reference sequence). The V end lost 0 bases, the J end lost 5 bases, and 4 bases lay between the germline ends. This CDR3 has 11 residues.

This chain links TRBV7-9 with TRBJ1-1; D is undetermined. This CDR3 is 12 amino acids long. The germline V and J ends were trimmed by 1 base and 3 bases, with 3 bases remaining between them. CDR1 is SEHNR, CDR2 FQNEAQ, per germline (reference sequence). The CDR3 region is CASSLEYTEAFF. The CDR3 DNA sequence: TGTGCCAGCAGCTTAGAGTACACTGAAGCTTTCTTT.

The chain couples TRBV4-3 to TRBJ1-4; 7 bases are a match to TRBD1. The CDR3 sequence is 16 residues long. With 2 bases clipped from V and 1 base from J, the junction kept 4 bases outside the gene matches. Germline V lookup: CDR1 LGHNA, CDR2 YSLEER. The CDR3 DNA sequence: TGCGCCAGCAGCCAAAGGGACAGAGTAACTAATGAAAAACTGTTTTTT. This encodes CASSQRDRVTNEKLFF.

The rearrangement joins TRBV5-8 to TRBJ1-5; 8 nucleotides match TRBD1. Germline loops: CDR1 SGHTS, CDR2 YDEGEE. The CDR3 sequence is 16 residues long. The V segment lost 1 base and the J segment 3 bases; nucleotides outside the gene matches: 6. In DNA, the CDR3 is TGTGCCAGCAGCTTGTATGGACAGGGCTACAATCAGCCCCAGCATTTT. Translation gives CASSLYGQGYNQPQHF.

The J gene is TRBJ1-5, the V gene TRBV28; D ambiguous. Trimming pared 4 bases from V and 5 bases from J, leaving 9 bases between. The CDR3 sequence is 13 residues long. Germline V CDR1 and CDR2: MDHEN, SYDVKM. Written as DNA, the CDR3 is TGTGCCAGCAGTTCGTCGTCACATCAGCCCCAGCATTTT. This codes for CASSSSSHQPQHF.

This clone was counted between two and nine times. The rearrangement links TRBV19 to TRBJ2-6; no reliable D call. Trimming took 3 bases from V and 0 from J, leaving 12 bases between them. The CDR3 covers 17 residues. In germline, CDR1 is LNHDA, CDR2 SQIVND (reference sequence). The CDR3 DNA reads TGTGCCAGTAGTATTTTCGGCTTAAGCTCTGGGGCCAACGTCCTGACTTTC. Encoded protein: CASSIFGLSSGANVLTF.

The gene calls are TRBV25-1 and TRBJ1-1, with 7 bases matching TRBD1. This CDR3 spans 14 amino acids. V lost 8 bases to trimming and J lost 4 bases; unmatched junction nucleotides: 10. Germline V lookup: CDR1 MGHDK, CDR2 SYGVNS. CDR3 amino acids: CASGNVQGITEAFF. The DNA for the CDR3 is TGTGCCAGCGGGAACGTACAGGGGATCACTGAAGCTTTCTTT.

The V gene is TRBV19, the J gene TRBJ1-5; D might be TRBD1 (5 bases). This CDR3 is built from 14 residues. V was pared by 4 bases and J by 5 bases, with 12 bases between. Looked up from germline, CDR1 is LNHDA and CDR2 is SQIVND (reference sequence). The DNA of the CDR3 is TGTGCCAGTAGTAGGGGGAGTTTCGATCAGCCCCAGCATTTT. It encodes CASSRGSFDQPQHF.

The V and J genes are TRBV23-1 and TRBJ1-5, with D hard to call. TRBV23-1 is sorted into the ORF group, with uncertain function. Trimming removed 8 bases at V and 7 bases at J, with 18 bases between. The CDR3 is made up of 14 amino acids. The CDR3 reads CASHTLGIRQPQHF. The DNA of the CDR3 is TGCGCCAGCCACACCTTGGGGATTCGGCAGCCCCAGCATTTT.

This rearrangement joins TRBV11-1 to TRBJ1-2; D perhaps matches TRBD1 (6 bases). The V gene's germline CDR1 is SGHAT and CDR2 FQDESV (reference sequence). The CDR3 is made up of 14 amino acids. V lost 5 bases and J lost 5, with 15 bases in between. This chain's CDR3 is CASSPSDRSYGYTF. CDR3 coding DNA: TGTGCCAGCAGCCCTTCGGACAGAAGTTATGGCTACACCTTC.

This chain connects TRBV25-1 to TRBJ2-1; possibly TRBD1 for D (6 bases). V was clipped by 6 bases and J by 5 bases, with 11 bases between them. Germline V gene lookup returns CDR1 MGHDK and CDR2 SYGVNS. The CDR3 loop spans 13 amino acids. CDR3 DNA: TGTGCCAGCAGCCGTGGGGGCCACAATGAGCAGTTCTTC. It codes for CASSRGGHNEQFF. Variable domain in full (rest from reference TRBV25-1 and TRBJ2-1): EADIYQTPRYLVIGTGKKITLECSQTMGHDKMYWYQQDPGMELHLIHYSYGVNSTEKGDLSSESTVSRIRTEHFPLTLESARPSHTSQYLCASSRGGHNEQFFGPGTRLTVL.

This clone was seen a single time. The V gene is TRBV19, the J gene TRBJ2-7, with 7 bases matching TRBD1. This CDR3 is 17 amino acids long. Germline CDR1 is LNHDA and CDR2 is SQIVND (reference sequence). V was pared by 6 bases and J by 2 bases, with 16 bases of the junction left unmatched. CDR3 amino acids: CASSLSRTGTATYEQYF. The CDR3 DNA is TGTGCCAGTAGCTTGTCAAGAACCGGGACAGCAACCTACGAGCAGTACTTC. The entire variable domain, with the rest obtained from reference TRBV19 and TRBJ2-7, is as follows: DGGITQSPKYLFRKEGQNVTLSCEQNLNHDAMYWYRQDPGQGLRLIYYSQIVNDFQKGDIAEGYSVSREKKESFPLTVTSAQKNPTAFYLCASSLSRTGTATYEQYFGPGTRLTVT.

The CDR3 DNA is TGTGCCAGCAGGCTACTAGCCACCTCAGAGACCCAGTACTTC. Translating it yields CASRLLATSETQYF. This chain links TRBV6-1 with TRBJ2-5; a possible D gene is TRBD2 (6 bases). Deletions cut 6 bases from V and 4 bases from J, with 15 bases between. Germline V gives CDR1 MNHNS, CDR2 SASEGT. The length of the CDR3 is 14 residues.